A single count supports the clone carrying this T cell receptor (beta chain). The antigen remains unidentified. The source of the sample is a study of blood T cells in healthy people across ages. Donors ranged from roughly 6 to 100 years old and were healthy Caucasians in Russia. Study-wide findings and caveats: The recorded TCR beta diversity per million T cells decreased in a roughly linear manner with age. There was a strong correlation between TCR beta diversity and naive T cell percentage.

Trimming shortened V by 5 bases and J by 5 bases, and 16 bases separated the two germline ends. The germline gives CDR1 SGHRS, CDR2 YFSETQ. The CDR3 has 14 amino acids. The second PCR ran about 6 to 12 cycles with a sample-barcoded 5' primer and J-beta primers. With 12 random nucleotides, a template-switch adaptor tagged each individual cDNA molecule. Each CDR3 protein is one row after TCRdb ran MiXCR on the 5' RACE reads. Of 780,000 or so distinct CDR3 sequences listed, roughly 50% are singletons. The receptor's source is a man aged 35 to 55 in good health. Source material: blood. The V and J genes are TRBV5-1 and TRBJ2-5; D tentatively fits TRBD1 or TRBD2 (5 bases each). DNA for the CDR3: TGCGCCAGCAGTCCAATCCAGGGACGGGAGACCCAGTACTTC. Its protein is CASSPIQGRETQYF.